These 6 T cell receptor beta chains came from one sample sequenced in a study of blood T cell repertoires in COVID-19. Produced via immunoSEQ multiplex PCR; TCRdb's table is partial and in-frame only. The repertoire holds about 400,000 clones, with around 92% as singletons. Sequenced input: PBMCs or T cells enriched from blood (not recorded which). The receptors were sampled from a woman under 40 who had recovered from COVID-19.

The genes are TRBV27 and TRBJ2-7; 8 bases match TRBD2. The ends lost 3 bases at V and 5 bases at J; junction bases unmatched: 3. Germline CDR1 and CDR2: MNHEY and SMNVEV (reference sequence). This CDR3 has 13 amino acids. The CDR3 sequence is CASSLRGVNEQYF. The CDR3 region has the DNA TGTGCCAGCAGTTTGCGGGGGGTTAACGAGCAGTACTTC.

V gene TRBV14 combines with J gene TRBJ2-1; possible D gene TRBD1, 6 bases. This CDR3 region has 17 residues. V gave up 4 bases and J gave up 5 bases, with 21 bases separating them. CDR1 and CDR2 from the germline V gene are SGHDN and FVKESK. The CDR3, as DNA: TGTGCCAGCAGCCTCAACCCCACATGGACAGACGACAATGAGCAGTTCTTC. Translating it yields CASSLNPTWTDDNEQFF. Full variable domain (remainder filled in from reference TRBV14 and TRBJ2-1): EAGVTQFPSHSVIEKGQTVTLRCDPISGHDNLYWYRRVMGKEIKFLLHFVKESKQDESGMPNNRFLAERTGGTYSTLKVQPAELEDSGVYFCASSLNPTWTDDNEQFFGPGTRLTVL.

The J gene is TRBJ1-5, the V gene TRBV5-4; D gene uncertain. Germline V gives CDR1 SGHNT, CDR2 YYREEE (reference sequence). The CDR3 has 12 amino acids. Trimming left V 1 base short and J 5 bases short, with 4 bases between. The CDR3 is CASSLPDQPQHF. The CDR3, as DNA: TGTGCCAGCAGCTTGCCAGATCAGCCCCAGCATTTT.

CDR3 loop: CASSAHGTDNQPQHF. As DNA, the CDR3 is TGTGCCAGCAGCGCCCATGGGACAGACAATCAGCCCCAGCATTTT. The chain carries TRBV7-8 and TRBJ1-5; TRBD1 matches at 7 bases. Germline CDR1 and CDR2: SGHVS and FQNEAQ. The CDR3 is made up of 15 amino acids. The J segment lost 3 bases and the V segment lost 5 bases, leaving 7 bases of the junction unmatched. Drawing the rest from reference TRBV7-8 and TRBJ1-5, the complete variable domain is GAGVSQSPRYKVAKRGQDVALRCDPISGHVSLFWYQQALGQGPEFLTYFQNEAQLDKSGLPSDRFFAERPEGSVSTLKIQRTQQEDSAVYLCASSAHGTDNQPQHFGDGTRLSIL.

The CDR3 is CASGYSPEAFF. The CDR3 DNA follows: TGTGCTAGTGGTTACTCCCCCGAAGCTTTCTTT. The chain carries TRBV12-5 and TRBJ1-1; D is unresolved. Germline V lookup: CDR1 LGHNT, CDR2 FRNRAP. The CDR3 extends over 11 amino acids. Deletions cut 4 bases from V and 8 bases from J, with 8 bases between.

The rearrangement uses TRBV5-4 and TRBJ2-5, with D hard to call. Looked up from germline, CDR1 is SGHNT and CDR2 is YYREEE (reference sequence). CDR3 length: 14 residues. V was pared by 4 bases and J by 1 base, with 11 bases between. CDR3 region: CASSPGAGQETQYF. For the CDR3, the DNA is TGTGCCAGCAGCCCTGGAGCTGGCCAAGAGACCCAGTACTTC.